This TCR beta chain derives from a study of cytomegalovirus exposure and HLA in healthy donors. Points from the study as a whole: Most TCR sequences were uncommon, yet certain public TCRs appeared in many donors. Across donors, sequencing depth was assumed by presence/absence analyses to be roughly uniform. Some highly shared sequence variants likely arose as a pipeline artifact.

60 Vbeta and 13 Jbeta primers were used in PCR. Data came from immunoSEQ multiplex PCR; TCRdb stores just in-frame clones and leaves some out. The sample yields more than 110,000 clones, around 85% seen once. Trimming shortened V by 4 bases and J by 2 bases, and 11 bases separated the two germline ends. The CDR3 spans 14 residues. The germline V gene has CDR1 SEHNR and CDR2 FQNEAQ (reference sequence). Notes on this clone: Antigen unknown.

The sequence was obtained from a female donor in good health and CMV-seronegative. This chain uses TRBV7-9 with TRBJ2-5, with D perhaps TRBD1 (6 bases). The material sequenced was PBMCs. The CDR3 nucleotides read TGTGCCAGCAGCTCAGGGACACCACAAGAGACCCAGTACTTC. It specifies CASSSGTPQETQYF.